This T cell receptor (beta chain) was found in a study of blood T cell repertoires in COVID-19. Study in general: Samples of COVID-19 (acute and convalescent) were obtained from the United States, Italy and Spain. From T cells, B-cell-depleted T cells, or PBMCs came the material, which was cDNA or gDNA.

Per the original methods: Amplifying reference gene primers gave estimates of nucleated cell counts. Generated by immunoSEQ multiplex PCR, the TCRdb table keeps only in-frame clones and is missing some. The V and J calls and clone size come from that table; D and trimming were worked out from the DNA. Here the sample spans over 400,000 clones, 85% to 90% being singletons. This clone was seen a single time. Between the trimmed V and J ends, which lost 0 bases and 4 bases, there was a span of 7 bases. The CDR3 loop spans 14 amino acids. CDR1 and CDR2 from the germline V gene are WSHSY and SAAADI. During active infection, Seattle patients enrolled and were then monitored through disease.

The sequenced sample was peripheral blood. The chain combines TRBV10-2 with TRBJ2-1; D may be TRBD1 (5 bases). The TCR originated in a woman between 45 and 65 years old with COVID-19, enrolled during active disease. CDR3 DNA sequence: TGCGCCAGCAGTGAGTCCCAGGGTTACAATGAGCAGTTCTTC. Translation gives CASSESQGYNEQFF.